This is a list of T cell receptor beta chains from one sample in a study of T cells in Graves' hyperthyroidism and ophthalmopathy. TCRdb recomputed calls from the multiplex PCR reads with MiXCR, one row per CDR3 protein. Counted here are around 370,000 distinct CDR3 sequences, approximately 17% occurring once; the ten biggest clones make up 35% to 45%. The sample taken for sequencing was blood. The receptors come from a young man with Graves' ophthalmopathy. CDR3s leave out the opening cysteine and the closing phenylalanine or tryptophan. Each record gives: J gene, V gene, CDR3 protein.

j_call: TRBJ2-7
v_call: TRBV19
cdr3_aa: ASSPADRAYEQY

j_call: TRBJ2-3
v_call: TRBV3-1
cdr3_aa: ASSQAETGLKDTQY

j_call: TRBJ1-2
v_call: TRBV2
cdr3_aa: ASSQDGVSYT

j_call: TRBJ1-5
v_call: TRBV6-1
cdr3_aa: ASSGPGTGVSNQPQH

j_call: TRBJ1-6
v_call: TRBV4-1
cdr3_aa: ASSQRAMNNSPLH

j_call: TRBJ1-5
v_call: TRBV2
cdr3_aa: ASLPGRDNQPQH

j_call: TRBJ2-3
v_call: TRBV3-1
cdr3_aa: ASSPTGPTDTQY

j_call: TRBJ1-5
v_call: TRBV6-1
cdr3_aa: ASSTRGGRGTGLYQPQH

j_call: TRBJ1-6
v_call: TRBV7-3
cdr3_aa: ASSLKGNNSPLH

j_call: TRBJ1-1
v_call: TRBV5-8
cdr3_aa: ASSLVMRNTEAF

j_call: TRBJ1-1
v_call: TRBV7-9
cdr3_aa: ASSPTDRGLEAF

j_call: TRBJ1-2
v_call: TRBV5-1
cdr3_aa: ASSLAAGGYT

j_call: TRBJ1-2
v_call: TRBV20-1
cdr3_aa: SARTPGPNYGYT

j_call: TRBJ2-5
v_call: TRBV9
cdr3_aa: ASSVAGALQETQY

j_call: TRBJ1-5
v_call: TRBV12-3/TRBV12-4
cdr3_aa: ASRPDSFNQPQH

j_call: TRBJ1-1
v_call: TRBV15
cdr3_aa: ATSRKTGRTEAF

j_call: TRBJ2-7
v_call: TRBV19
cdr3_aa: ASSARDRSSYEQY

j_call: TRBJ1-4
v_call: TRBV4-1
cdr3_aa: AGSQDPTGTNEKLF

j_call: TRBJ2-3
v_call: TRBV20-1
cdr3_aa: SARESGGATDTQY

j_call: TRBJ2-5
v_call: TRBV19
cdr3_aa: ASSMVGGRETQY

j_call: TRBJ1-1
v_call: TRBV2
cdr3_aa: ASSEYPGATEAF

j_call: TRBJ2-2
v_call: TRBV20-1
cdr3_aa: SALGFGRVANTGELF

j_call: TRBJ2-5
v_call: TRBV7-9
cdr3_aa: ASSPGIGEAQETQY

j_call: TRBJ2-3
v_call: TRBV5-7
cdr3_aa: ASSPNQTRTPRSDTQY

j_call: TRBJ2-2
v_call: TRBV20-1
cdr3_aa: SASWLVRTGELF

j_call: TRBJ2-4
v_call: TRBV6-1
cdr3_aa: ASSPQRWDIQY

j_call: TRBJ2-3
v_call: TRBV2
cdr3_aa: ASSEVGADTQY

j_call: TRBJ2-7
v_call: TRBV11-2
cdr3_aa: ASSPRGPEQY

j_call: TRBJ1-5
v_call: TRBV28
cdr3_aa: ASSQGLDNQPQH

j_call: TRBJ2-1
v_call: TRBV7-2
cdr3_aa: AGSFLAVSSYNEQF

j_call: TRBJ2-7
v_call: TRBV5-1
cdr3_aa: ASNQAGQGEEQY

j_call: TRBJ1-5
v_call: TRBV7-2
cdr3_aa: ASSTSYGNQPQH

j_call: TRBJ1-5
v_call: TRBV28
cdr3_aa: ASSSPGQGAIQPQH

j_call: TRBJ1-2
v_call: TRBV5-1
cdr3_aa: ASSPFPGTMDGYT

j_call: TRBJ1-5
v_call: TRBV12-3/TRBV12-4
cdr3_aa: ASSFVFLGQPQH

j_call: TRBJ1-2
v_call: TRBV10-3
cdr3_aa: AALLQGEGNYGYT

j_call: TRBJ2-7
v_call: TRBV12-5
cdr3_aa: ASGLATDFYEQY

j_call: TRBJ2-7
v_call: TRBV27
cdr3_aa: AGSFGGYEQY

j_call: TRBJ2-1
v_call: TRBV20-1
cdr3_aa: SASLGDEQF

j_call: TRBJ2-1
v_call: TRBV5-6
cdr3_aa: ASSLGASVDEQF

j_call: TRBJ1-5
v_call: TRBV3-1
cdr3_aa: ASSQRDQPQH

j_call: TRBJ1-3
v_call: TRBV12-3/TRBV12-4
cdr3_aa: ASTTTGTGNTIY

j_call: TRBJ1-3
v_call: TRBV19
cdr3_aa: ASSQTSSGNTIY

j_call: TRBJ1-2
v_call: TRBV5-1
cdr3_aa: ASSLASGDYGYT

j_call: TRBJ2-4
v_call: TRBV28
cdr3_aa: ASRGREAKNIQY

j_call: TRBJ2-1
v_call: TRBV24-1
cdr3_aa: ATSDHPREDGEQF

j_call: TRBJ1-5
v_call: TRBV6-1
cdr3_aa: ASSDLSSITQPQH

j_call: TRBJ1-1
v_call: TRBV14
cdr3_aa: ANDRSTEAF

j_call: TRBJ1-6
v_call: TRBV20-1
cdr3_aa: SARGGNGNSPLH

j_call: TRBJ2-7
v_call: TRBV6-5
cdr3_aa: ASSYGQTGRWQY

j_call: TRBJ1-5
v_call: TRBV5-5
cdr3_aa: ASSRRRDGRNQPQH

j_call: TRBJ1-2
v_call: TRBV11-2
cdr3_aa: ASSLAAYYGYT

j_call: TRBJ1-1
v_call: TRBV3-1
cdr3_aa: ASSAPGQGVSEAF

j_call: TRBJ2-2
v_call: TRBV5-4
cdr3_aa: ASSFGQGRWDGELF

j_call: TRBJ2-4
v_call: TRBV5-1
cdr3_aa: ASSPRTLDGIQY

j_call: TRBJ2-2
v_call: TRBV25-1
cdr3_aa: ASRDDRETGELF

j_call: TRBJ2-5
v_call: TRBV3-1
cdr3_aa: ASSRTGLETETQY

j_call: TRBJ1-2
v_call: TRBV24-1
cdr3_aa: ATSEPGTGVNYGYT

j_call: TRBJ2-5
v_call: TRBV5-6
cdr3_aa: ASSLWVQETQY

j_call: TRBJ1-2
v_call: TRBV28
cdr3_aa: ASRGLGYGYT